These 5 T cell receptor beta chains were sequenced from one sample in a study of regulatory and conventional T cells in RAG deficiency. Here immunoSEQ multiplex PCR was the method, and the copy in TCRdb shows in-frame clones only, minus some. The sample shows around 33,000 clones, approximately 90% of them seen only once. This sample also appeared in a second study, on regulatory T cells. That report adds: The PCR used 52 TRBV and 13 TRBJ primers.

Sequencing used CD8+ T cells sorted from blood. The receptor set was obtained from a human donor in good health.

J is TRBJ1-1 and V is TRBV7-6; 7 nucleotides match TRBD1. The V and J ends lost 1 base and 10 bases, in that order; junction bases with no gene match: 9. The length of the CDR3 is 14 residues. CDR1 is SGHVS, CDR2 FNYEAQ, per germline. The CDR3, as DNA: TGTGCCAGCAGCTTAGGGGACAGAGGGTCCCCAGCTTTCTTT. The encoded protein is CASSLGDRGSPAFF.

The table lists this clone with a few counts. The V gene is TRBV30, the J gene TRBJ1-6; D is unresolved. This CDR3 region has 16 residues. Germline V gene data show CDR1 as GTSNPN and CDR2 as SVGIG (reference sequence). Trimming took off 3 bases at V and 0 bases at J, with 12 bases between the two ends. Here the CDR3 reads CAWRGSIVSYNSPLHF. For the CDR3, the DNA is TGTGCCTGGAGGGGCAGCATCGTCTCCTATAATTCACCCCTCCACTTT.

V and J are TRBV6-4 and TRBJ2-7, with 9 bases matching TRBD1. The length of the CDR3 is 13 residues. J lost 6 bases, V lost 0 bases, and 0 bases had no gene match. Germline CDR1 reads MRHNA; CDR2 reads SNTAGT. For the CDR3, the DNA is TGTGCCAGCAGTGACTCGGACAGGGGCGAGCAGTACTTC. The encoded protein is CASSDSDRGEQYF.

The gene calls are TRBV5-8 and TRBJ2-7; unclear D gene. V was trimmed by 5 bases and J by 0 bases, leaving 3 bases between them. The germline CDR1 and CDR2 sequences are SGHTS and YDEGEE. The CDR3 is made up of 11 amino acids. The CDR3: CASSPSYEQYF. The CDR3 DNA follows: TGTGCCAGCAGTCCCTCCTACGAGCAGTACTTC.

The sample holds one count of this clone. This rearrangement joins TRBV5-6 to TRBJ1-2; D not certain. Germline V gives CDR1 SGHDT, CDR2 YYEEEE. This CDR3 is built from 16 residues. V lost 0 bases, J lost 6 bases, and 18 bases lay in between. The CDR3 loop reads CASSLGTSGRADGYTF. CDR3 nucleotides: TGTGCCAGCAGCTTGGGGACTAGCGGGAGGGCGGATGGCTACACCTTC.